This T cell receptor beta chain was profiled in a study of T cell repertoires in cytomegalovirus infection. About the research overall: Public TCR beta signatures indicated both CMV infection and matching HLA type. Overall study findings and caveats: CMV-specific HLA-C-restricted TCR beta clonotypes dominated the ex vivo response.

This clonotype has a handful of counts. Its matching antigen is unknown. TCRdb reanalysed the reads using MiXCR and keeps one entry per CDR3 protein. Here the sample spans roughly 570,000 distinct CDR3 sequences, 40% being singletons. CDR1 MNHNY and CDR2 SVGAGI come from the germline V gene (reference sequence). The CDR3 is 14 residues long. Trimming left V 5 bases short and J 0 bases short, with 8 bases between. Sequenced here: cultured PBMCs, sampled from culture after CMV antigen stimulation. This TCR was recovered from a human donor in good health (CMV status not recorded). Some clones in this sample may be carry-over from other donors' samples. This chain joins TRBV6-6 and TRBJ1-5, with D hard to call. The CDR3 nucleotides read TGTGCCAGCAGTGGTACACATAGCAATCAGCCCCAGCATTTT. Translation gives CASSGTHSNQPQHF.